The following is a T cell receptor (beta chain) sequence with its context. As yet, its antigen is unknown. The data originate from a study of shared clonotypes between healthy human individuals. Study outcomes and limitations: Large depth notwithstanding, sorted-subset sequencing proved incomplete by rarefaction.

Here immunoSEQ multiplex PCR was the method, and the copy in TCRdb shows in-frame clones only, minus some. Seen here are over a million clones, around three quarters observed once, and the top ten hold 0.55% to 0.7%. Per germline, CDR1 MDHEN and CDR2 SYDVKM. The CDR3 runs to 15 residues. Trimming cost V 9 bases and J 0 bases, with 16 bases left between them. J is TRBJ2-3 and V is TRBV28, with D perhaps matching TRBD2 (7 bases). The TCR was taken from a man younger than 35 in good health. Some clones in this sample may be carry-over from other donors' samples. Material for sequencing was memory CD4+ T cells from PBMCs. The sample's subset: CD45RA-negative fraction. The DNA for the CDR3 is TGTGCCAGTACTATACGGGGGGCGAGCACAGATACGCAGTATTTT. Protein: CASTIRGASTDTQYF.